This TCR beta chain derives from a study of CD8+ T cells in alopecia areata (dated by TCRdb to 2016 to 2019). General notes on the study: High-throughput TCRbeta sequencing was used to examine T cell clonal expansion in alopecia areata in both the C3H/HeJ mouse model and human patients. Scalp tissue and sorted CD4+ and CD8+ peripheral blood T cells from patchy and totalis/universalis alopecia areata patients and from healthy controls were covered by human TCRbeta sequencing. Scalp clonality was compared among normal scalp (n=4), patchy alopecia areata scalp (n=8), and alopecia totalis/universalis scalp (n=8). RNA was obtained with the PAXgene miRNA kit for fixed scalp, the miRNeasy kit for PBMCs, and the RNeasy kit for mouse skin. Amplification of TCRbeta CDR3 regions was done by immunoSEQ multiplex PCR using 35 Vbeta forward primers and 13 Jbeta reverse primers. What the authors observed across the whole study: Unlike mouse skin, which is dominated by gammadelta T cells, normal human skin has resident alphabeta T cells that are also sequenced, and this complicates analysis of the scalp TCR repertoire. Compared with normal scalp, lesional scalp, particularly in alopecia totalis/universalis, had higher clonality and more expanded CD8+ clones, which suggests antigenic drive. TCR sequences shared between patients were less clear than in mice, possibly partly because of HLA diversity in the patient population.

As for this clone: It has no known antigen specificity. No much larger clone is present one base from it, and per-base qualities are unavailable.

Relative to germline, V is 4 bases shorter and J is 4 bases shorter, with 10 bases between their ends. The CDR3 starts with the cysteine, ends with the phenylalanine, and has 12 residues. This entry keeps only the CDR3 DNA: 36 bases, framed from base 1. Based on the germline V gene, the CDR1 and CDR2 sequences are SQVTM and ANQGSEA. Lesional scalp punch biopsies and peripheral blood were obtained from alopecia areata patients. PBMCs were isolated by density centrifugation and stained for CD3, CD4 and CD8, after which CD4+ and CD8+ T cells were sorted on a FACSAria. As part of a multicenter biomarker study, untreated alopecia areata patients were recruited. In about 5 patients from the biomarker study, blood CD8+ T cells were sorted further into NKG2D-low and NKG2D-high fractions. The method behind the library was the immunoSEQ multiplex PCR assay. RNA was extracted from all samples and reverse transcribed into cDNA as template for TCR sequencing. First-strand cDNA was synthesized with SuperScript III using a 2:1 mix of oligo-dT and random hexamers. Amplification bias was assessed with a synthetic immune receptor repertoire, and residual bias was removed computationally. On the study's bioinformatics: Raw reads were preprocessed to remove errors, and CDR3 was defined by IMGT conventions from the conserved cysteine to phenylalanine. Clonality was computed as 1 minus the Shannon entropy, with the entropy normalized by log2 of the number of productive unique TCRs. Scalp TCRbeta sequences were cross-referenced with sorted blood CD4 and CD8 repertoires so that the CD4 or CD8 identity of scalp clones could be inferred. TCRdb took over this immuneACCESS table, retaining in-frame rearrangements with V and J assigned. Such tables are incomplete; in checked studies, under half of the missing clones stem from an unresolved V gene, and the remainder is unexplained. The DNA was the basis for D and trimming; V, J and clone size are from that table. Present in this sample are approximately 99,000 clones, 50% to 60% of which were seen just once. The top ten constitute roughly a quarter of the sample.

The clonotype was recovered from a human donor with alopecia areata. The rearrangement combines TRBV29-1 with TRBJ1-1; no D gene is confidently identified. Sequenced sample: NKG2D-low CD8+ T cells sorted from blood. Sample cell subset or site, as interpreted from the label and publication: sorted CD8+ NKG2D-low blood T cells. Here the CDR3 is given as CSVVGIPTEAFF. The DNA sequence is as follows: TGCAGCGTTGTCGGGATCCCCACTGAAGCTTTCTTT.